The T cell receptor (beta chain) described here comes from a study of T cell repertoires in cytomegalovirus infection. Study as a whole: In the study, CMV epitopes included recently identified HLA-C-restricted and well-studied HLA-B-restricted ones. Indicated by public TCR beta signatures were CMV infection and matching HLA type.

This clonotype showed up just a few times. Its antigen is not identified. There are 17 residues in the CDR3. The ends lost 3 bases at V and 1 base at J; junction bases unmatched: 10. General study findings and limits: Cumulative public TCR beta family frequency identified carriers of CMV plus the relevant HLA. In two of eight donors, the top clonotype was HLA-C-restricted CMV-specific.

TCRdb ran MiXCR on the reads and lists one entry per CDR3 protein. This sample has about a million distinct CDR3 sequences, with around 29% found just once. This chain joins TRBV12-3 or TRBV12-4 and TRBJ2-5; 8 bases are a match to TRBD2. The source material was cultured CD8+ T cells from PBMCs, sampled from culture after CMV antigen stimulation. This TCR came from a human donor in good health (CMV status not recorded). Some clones in this sample may be carry-over from other donors' samples. In DNA, the CDR3 is TGTGCCAGCAGTTTTAAGATCGCGCGGGGGGCCCAAGAGACCCAGTACTTC. Protein sequence: CASSFKIARGAQETQYF.